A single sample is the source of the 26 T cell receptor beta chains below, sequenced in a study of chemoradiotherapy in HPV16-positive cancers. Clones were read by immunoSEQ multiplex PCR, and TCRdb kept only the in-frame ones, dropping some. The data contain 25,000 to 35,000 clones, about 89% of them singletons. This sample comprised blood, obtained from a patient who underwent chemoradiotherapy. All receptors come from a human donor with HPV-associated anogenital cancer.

CDR3 residues: CASSPAQAHEKLFF. CDR3 nucleotides: TGTGCCAGCTCACCGGCTCAGGCGCATGAAAAACTGTTTTTT. The V call is TRBV18, the J call TRBJ1-4, with no clear D. The germline CDR1 and CDR2 sequences are KGHSH and LQKENI. CDR3 size: 14 residues. The V end was cut by 3 bases, the J end by 6 bases, with 11 bases between.

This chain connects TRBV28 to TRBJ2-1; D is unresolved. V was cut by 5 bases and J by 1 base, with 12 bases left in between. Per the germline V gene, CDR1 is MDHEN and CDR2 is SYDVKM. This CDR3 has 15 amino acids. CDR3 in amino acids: CASSGKVWSYNEQFF. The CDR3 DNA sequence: TGTGCCAGCAGTGGGAAGGTCTGGTCCTACAATGAGCAGTTCTTC.

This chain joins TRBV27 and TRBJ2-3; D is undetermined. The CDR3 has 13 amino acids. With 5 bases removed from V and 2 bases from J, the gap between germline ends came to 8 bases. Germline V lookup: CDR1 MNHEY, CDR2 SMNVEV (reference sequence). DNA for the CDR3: TGTGCCAGCAGTGACATTGTCACAGATACGCAGTATTTT. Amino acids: CASSDIVTDTQYF.

The CDR3 coding sequence is TGTGCCAGCAGCTTAGCCGAGGGGGCCGAAGCTTTCTTT. Translation: CASSLAEGAEAFF. V gene TRBV7-9 combines with J gene TRBJ1-1; 7 nucleotides agree with TRBD1. CDR3 length: 13 amino acids. V lost 0 bases, J lost 8 bases, and 3 bases stayed unmatched. Germline loops: CDR1 SEHNR, CDR2 FQNEAQ (reference sequence). The whole variable domain, filled in from reference TRBV7-9 and TRBJ1-1, reads DTGVSQNPRHKITKRGQNVTFRCDPISEHNRLYWYRQTLGQGPEFLTYFQNEAQLEKSRLLSDRFSAERPKGSFSTLEIQRTEQGDSAMYLCASSLAEGAEAFFGQGTRLTVV.

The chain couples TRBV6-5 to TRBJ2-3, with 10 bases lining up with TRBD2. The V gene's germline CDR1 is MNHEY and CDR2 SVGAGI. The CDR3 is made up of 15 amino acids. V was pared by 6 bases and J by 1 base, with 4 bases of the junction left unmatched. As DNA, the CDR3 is TGTGCCAGCAGCACTGGGACTAGCGGCACAGATACGCAGTATTTT. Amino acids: CASSTGTSGTDTQYF.

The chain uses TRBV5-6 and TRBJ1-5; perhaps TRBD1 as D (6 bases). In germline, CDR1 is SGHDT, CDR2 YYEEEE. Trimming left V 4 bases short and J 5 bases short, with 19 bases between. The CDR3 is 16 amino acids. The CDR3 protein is CASSRFNGGAYQPQHF. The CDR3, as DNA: TGTGCCAGCAGCCGCTTTAATGGGGGCGCGTATCAGCCCCAGCATTTT. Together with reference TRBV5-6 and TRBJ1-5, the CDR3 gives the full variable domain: DAGVTQSPTHLIKTRGQQVTLRCSPKSGHDTVSWYQQALGQGPQFIFQYYEEEERQRGNFPDRFSGHQFPNYSSELNVNALLLGDSALYLCASSRFNGGAYQPQHFGDGTRLSIL.

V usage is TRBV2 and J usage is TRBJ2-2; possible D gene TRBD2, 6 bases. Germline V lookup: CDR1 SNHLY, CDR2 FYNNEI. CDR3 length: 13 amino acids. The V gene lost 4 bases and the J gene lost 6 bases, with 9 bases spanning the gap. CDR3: CASSGRDSGELFF. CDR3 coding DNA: TGTGCCAGCAGTGGTAGGGACTCCGGGGAGCTGTTTTTT.

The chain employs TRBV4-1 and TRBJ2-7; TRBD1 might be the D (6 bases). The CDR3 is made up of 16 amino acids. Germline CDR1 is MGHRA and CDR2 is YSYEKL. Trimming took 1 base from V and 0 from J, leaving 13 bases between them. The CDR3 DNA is TGCGCCAGCAGCCAAGCTGCGACGGACAGCTCCTACGAGCAGTACTTC. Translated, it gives CASSQAATDSSYEQYF.

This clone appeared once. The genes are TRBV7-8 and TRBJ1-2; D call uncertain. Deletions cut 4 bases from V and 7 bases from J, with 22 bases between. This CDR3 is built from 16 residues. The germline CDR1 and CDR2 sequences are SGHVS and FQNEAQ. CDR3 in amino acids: CASSSRRDGRIGGYTF. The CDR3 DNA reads TGTGCCAGCAGCTCAAGGAGGGATGGCAGGATCGGTGGCTACACCTTC.

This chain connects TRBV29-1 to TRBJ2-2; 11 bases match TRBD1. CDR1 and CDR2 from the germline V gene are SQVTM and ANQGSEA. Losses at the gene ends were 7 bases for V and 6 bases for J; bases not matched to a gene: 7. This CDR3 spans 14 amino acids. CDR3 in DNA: TGCAGCGCCAGGACAGGGGGCCGATCCGGGGAGCTGTTTTTT. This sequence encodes CSARTGGRSGELFF.

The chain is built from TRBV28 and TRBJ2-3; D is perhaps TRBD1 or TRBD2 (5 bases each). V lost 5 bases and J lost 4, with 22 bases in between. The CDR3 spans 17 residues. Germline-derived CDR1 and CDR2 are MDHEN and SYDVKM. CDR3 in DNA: TGTGCCAGCAGTACCTTTCGTCTAGGGGAGAACCCAGATACGCAGTATTTT. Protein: CASSTFRLGENPDTQYF. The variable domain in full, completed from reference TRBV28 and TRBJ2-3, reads DVKVTQSSRYLVKRTGEKVFLECVQDMDHENMFWYRQDPGLGLRLIYFSYDVKMKEKGDIPEGYSVSREKKERFSLILESASTNQTSMYLCASSTFRLGENPDTQYFGPGTRLTVL.

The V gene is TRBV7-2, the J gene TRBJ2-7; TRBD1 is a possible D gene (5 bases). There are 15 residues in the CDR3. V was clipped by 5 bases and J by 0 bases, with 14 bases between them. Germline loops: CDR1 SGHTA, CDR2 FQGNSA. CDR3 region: CASSPLGPSSYEQYF. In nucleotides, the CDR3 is TGTGCCAGCAGCCCTCTGGGGCCCAGCTCCTACGAGCAGTACTTC.

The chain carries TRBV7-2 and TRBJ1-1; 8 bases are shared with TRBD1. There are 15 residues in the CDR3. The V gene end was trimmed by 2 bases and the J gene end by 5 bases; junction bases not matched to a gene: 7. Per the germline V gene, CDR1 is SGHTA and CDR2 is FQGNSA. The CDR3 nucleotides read TGTGCCAGCAGCTTACATGGGACAGGAGGGACTGAAGCTTTCTTT. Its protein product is CASSLHGTGGTEAFF. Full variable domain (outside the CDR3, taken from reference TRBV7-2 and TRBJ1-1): GAGVSQSPSNKVTEKGKDVELRCDPISGHTALYWYRQSLGQGLEFLIYFQGNSAPDKSGLPSDRFSAERTGGSVSTLTIQRTQQEDSAVYLCASSLHGTGGTEAFFGQGTRLTVV.

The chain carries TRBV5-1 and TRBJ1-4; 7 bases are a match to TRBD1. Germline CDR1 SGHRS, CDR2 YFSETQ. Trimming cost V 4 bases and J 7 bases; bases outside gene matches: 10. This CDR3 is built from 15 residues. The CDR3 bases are TGCGCCAGCAGCCCGTCGACAGGGAGCGCTGAAAAACTGTTTTTT. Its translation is CASSPSTGSAEKLFF. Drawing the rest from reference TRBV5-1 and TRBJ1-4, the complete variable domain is KAGVTQTPRYLIKTRGQQVTLSCSPISGHRSVSWYQQTPGQGLQFLFEYFSETQRNKGNFPGRFSGRQFSNSRSEMNVSTLELGDSALYLCASSPSTGSAEKLFFGSGTQLSVL.

CDR3 sequence (DNA): TGTGCCAGCGATGTAACGCAGAGCAATCAGCCCCAGCATTTT. Its translation: CASDVTQSNQPQHF. The genes are TRBV6-5 and TRBJ1-5; D gene ambiguous. The CDR3 runs 14 residues. In germline, CDR1 is MNHEY, CDR2 SVGAGI. V was cut by 8 bases and J by 1 base, with 12 bases left in between.

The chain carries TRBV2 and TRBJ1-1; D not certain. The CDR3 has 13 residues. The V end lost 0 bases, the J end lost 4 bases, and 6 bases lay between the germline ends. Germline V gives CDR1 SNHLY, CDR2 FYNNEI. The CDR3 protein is CASSEALGTEAFF. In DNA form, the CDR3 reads TGTGCCAGCAGTGAAGCGCTGGGCACTGAAGCTTTCTTT.

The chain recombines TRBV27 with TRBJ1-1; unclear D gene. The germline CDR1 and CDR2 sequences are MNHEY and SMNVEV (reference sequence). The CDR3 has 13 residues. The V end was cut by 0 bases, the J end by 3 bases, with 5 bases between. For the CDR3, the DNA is TGTGCCAGCAGTTTATCTGGGTACACTGAAGCTTTCTTT. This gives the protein CASSLSGYTEAFF.

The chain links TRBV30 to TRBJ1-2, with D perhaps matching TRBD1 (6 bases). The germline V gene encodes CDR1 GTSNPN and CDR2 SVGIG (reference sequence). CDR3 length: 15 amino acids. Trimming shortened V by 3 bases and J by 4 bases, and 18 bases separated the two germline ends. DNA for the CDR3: TGTGCCTGGAGAACTTCAGGGGCCCGGGGCTATGGCTACACCTTC. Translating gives CAWRTSGARGYGYTF.

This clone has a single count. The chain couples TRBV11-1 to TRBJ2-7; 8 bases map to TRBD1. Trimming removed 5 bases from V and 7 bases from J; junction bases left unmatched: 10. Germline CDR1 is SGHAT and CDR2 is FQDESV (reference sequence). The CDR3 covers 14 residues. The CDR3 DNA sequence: TGTGCCAGCAGCATGACTCAGGGGGCGCGGGAGCAGTACTTC. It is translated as CASSMTQGAREQYF.

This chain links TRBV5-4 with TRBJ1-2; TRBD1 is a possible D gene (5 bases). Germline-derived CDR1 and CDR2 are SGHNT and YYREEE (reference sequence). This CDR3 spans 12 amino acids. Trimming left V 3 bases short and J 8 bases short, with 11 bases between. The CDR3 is CASSSRVGGYTF. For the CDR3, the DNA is TGTGCCAGCAGCTCCAGGGTGGGCGGCTACACCTTC.

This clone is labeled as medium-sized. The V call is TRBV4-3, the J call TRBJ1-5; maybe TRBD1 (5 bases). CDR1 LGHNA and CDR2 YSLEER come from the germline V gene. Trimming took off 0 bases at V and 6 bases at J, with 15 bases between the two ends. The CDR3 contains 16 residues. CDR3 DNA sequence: TGCGCCAGCAGCCAAGATATGGGGGGTGTAGGTCAGCCCCAGCATTTT. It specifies CASSQDMGGVGQPQHF.

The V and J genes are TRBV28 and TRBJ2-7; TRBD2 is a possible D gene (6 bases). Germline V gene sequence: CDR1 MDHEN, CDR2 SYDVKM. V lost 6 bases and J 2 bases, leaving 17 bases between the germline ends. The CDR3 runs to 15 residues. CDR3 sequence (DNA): TGTGCCAGCAGCCCGTGGGGGGAGCGGACCTACGAGCAGTACTTC. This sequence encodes CASSPWGERTYEQYF.

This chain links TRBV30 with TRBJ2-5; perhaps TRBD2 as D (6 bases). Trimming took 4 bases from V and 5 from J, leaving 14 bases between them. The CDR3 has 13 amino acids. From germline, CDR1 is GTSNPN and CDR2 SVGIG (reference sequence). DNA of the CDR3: TGTGCCTGGAATAGACACCGGGGGGAGACCCAGTACTTC. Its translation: CAWNRHRGETQYF.

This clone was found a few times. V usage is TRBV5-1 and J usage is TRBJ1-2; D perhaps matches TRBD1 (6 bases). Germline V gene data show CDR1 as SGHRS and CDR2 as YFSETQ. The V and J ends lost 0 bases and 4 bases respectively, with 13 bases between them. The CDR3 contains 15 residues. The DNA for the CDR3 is TGCGCCAGCAGCTTGGATTTAGGGGGAAGCTATGGCTACACCTTC. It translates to CASSLDLGGSYGYTF.

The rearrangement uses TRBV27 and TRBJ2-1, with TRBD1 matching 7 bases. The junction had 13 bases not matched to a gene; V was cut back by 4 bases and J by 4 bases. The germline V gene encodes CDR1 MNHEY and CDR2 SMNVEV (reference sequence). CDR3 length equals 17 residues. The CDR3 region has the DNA TGTGCCAGCAGTTACACTACCCCGGGACAGACGTACAATGAGCAGTTCTTC. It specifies CASSYTTPGQTYNEQFF.

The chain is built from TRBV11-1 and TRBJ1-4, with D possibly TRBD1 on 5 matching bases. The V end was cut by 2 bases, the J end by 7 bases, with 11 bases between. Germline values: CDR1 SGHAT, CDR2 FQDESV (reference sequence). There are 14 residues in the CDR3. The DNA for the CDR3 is TGTGCCAGCAGCTTATCTTGGACAAGTGAAAAACTGTTTTTT. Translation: CASSLSWTSEKLFF.